Below are 32 T cell receptor beta chains sequenced from a single sample in a study of patients and donors after allogeneic stem cell transplantation. MiXCR, run by TCRdb on the RT-PCR reads, gives a single entry per CDR3 protein. The sample holds over 150,000 distinct CDR3 sequences, approximately 28% seen once. The sample was blood, either unsorted or a sorted T cell fraction (not recorded which). The origin of the receptors is a human donor who was either an allogeneic HSCT recipient or a stem cell or donor lymphocyte infusion donor (not recorded which). It is not recorded whose cells these are; they may come from a transplant donor.

This clonotype was detected only a few times. The rearrangement joins TRBV6-2 or TRBV6-3 to TRBJ2-7; 9 bases are a match to TRBD2. Germline lookup yields CDR1 MNHEY and CDR2 SVGEGT. The CDR3 runs 15 residues. With V trimmed by 8 bases and J by 6 bases, 14 bases remained unmatched. Written as DNA, the CDR3 is TGTGCCAGCGGATCACGCGGCGGGAGGGCCTCCGAGCAGTACTTC. Protein product: CASGSRGGRASEQYF.

As regards this clonotype: The junction departs from the called germline gene at one end, perhaps through a read error. The rearrangement links TRBV6-2 or TRBV6-3 to TRBJ2-5; 7 nucleotides align to TRBD1. This CDR3 contains 15 residues. Germline V lookup: CDR1 MNHEY, CDR2 SVGEGT. CDR3: CASTHRGSKGQTRYF. Written as DNA, the CDR3 is TGTGCCAGCACCCACAGGGGCTCCAAAGGACAGACCCGGTACTTC.

There are a few counts of this clonotype. The chain is built from TRBV6-5 and TRBJ1-2; the D is unclear. The CDR3 is 13 amino acids. The germline V gene encodes CDR1 MNHEY and CDR2 SVGAGI. Trimming left V 10 bases short and J 6 bases short, with 18 bases between. CDR3 DNA sequence: TGTGCCACCATCCGAGGGTCGGGCAATGGCTACACCTTC. Translating gives CATIRGSGNGYTF.

This clonotype turned up a few times. The chain couples TRBV6-6 to TRBJ1-3, with D unresolved. The CDR3 sequence is 14 residues long. Trimming took 2 bases from V and 6 from J, leaving 11 bases between them. In germline, CDR1 is MNHNY, CDR2 SVGAGI (reference sequence). The DNA of the CDR3 is TGTGCCAGCAGTTACGTGGGAAGGGAAAACACCATATATTTT. It codes for CASSYVGRENTIYF.

A few counts support this clonotype. This chain uses TRBV15 with TRBJ1-2; unclear D gene. CDR1 is LNHNV and CDR2 is YYDKDF in the germline V gene (reference sequence). The V end was cut by 5 bases, the J end by 8 bases, with 15 bases between. The CDR3 extends over 13 amino acids. The chain's CDR3 is CATSSGPLRGYTF. The CDR3 nucleotides read TGTGCCACCAGCTCCGGGCCCCTCCGAGGCTACACCTTC.

This clonotype was observed a handful of times. The rearrangement uses TRBV7-2 and TRBJ1-1; tentatively, D is TRBD1 (5 bases). Trimming left V 5 bases short and J 1 base short, with 17 bases between. Germline CDR1 SGHTA, CDR2 FQGNSA. The CDR3 extends over 16 amino acids. CDR3 in DNA: TGTGCCAGCAGCCCCGGGGGTTCGAGTCGGAACACTGAAGCTTTCTTT. Translating gives CASSPGGSSRNTEAFF.

In this sample, this clonotype turned up once. V and J are TRBV20-1 and TRBJ2-7, with D possibly matching TRBD1 (6 bases). The germline V gene has CDR1 DFQATT and CDR2 SNEGSKA (reference sequence). The CDR3 is 15 amino acids. Trimming removed 0 bases from V and 0 bases from J, with 12 bases in between. This CDR3 reads CSARDGGGHSYEQYF. Written as DNA, the CDR3 is TGCAGTGCTAGAGATGGTGGGGGCCACTCCTACGAGCAGTACTTC.

This clonotype came up a few times. This chain uses TRBV7-2 with TRBJ1-1; TRBD1 matches 10 bases. The CDR3 totals 15 residues. Losses at the gene ends were 5 bases for V and 2 bases for J; bases not matched to a gene: 5. Per the germline V gene, CDR1 is SGHTA and CDR2 is FQGNSA. CDR3: CASSIRDRGNTEAFF. The CDR3 DNA reads TGTGCCAGCAGCATCCGGGACAGGGGCAACACTGAAGCTTTCTTT.

The chain couples TRBV5-1 to TRBJ2-1, with TRBD2 identical over 10 bases. CDR3 size: 16 residues. J gave up 0 bases and V 5 bases, and 5 bases lay outside the gene matches. Germline CDR1 SGHRS, CDR2 YFSETQ. As DNA, the CDR3 is TGCGCCAGCAGTAACGGACTAGCGGACTCCTACAATGAGCAGTTCTTC. Amino acids: CASSNGLADSYNEQFF.

The rearrangement joins TRBV3-1 to TRBJ2-7; D ambiguous. The CDR3 length is 14 residues. Germline V CDR1 and CDR2: LGHDT, YNNKEL (reference sequence). V was pared by 4 bases and J by 2 bases, with 12 bases between. The CDR3 coding sequence is TGTGCCAGCAGCCGGTCGGGCAGGCCCTACGAGCAGTACTTC. Translated: CASSRSGRPYEQYF.

Concerning this clonotype itself: A much larger clone differs by one base, so this may be a read error. The rearrangement joins TRBV7-2 to TRBJ2-4; TRBD1 might be the D (6 bases). CDR1 is SGHTA, CDR2 FQGNSA, per germline. This CDR3 comprises 16 residues. CDR3 region: CASSLNPTGAKNTQYF. For the CDR3, the DNA is TGTGCCAGCAGCTTAAACCCGACAGGAGCCAAAAACACTCAGTACTTC.

V is TRBV6-2 or TRBV6-3 and J is TRBJ2-7; D uncertain. CDR3 length equals 13 residues. Germline values: CDR1 MNHEY, CDR2 SVGEGT. Between the trimmed V and J ends, which lost 4 bases and 0 bases, there was a span of 7 bases. The DNA for the CDR3 is TGTGCCAGCAGTTTTGGCTACTCCTACGAGCAGTACTTC. Its translation: CASSFGYSYEQYF.

This clonotype was observed a handful of times. The V and J genes are TRBV4-2 and TRBJ2-7, with a weak D call TRBD2 (5 bases). The germline V gene encodes CDR1 LGHNA and CDR2 YNFKEQ. The CDR3 covers 13 residues. The V gene lost 1 base and the J gene lost 5 bases, with 9 bases spanning the gap. In nucleotides, the CDR3 is TGTGCCAGCAGCCAAGTTGAGGGCCACGAGCAGTACTTC. Amino acids: CASSQVEGHEQYF.

The V call is TRBV15, the J call TRBJ2-5; 10 bases fit TRBD2. CDR3 size: 15 residues. Germline CDR1 LNHNV, CDR2 YYDKDF (reference sequence). The V and J ends lost 3 bases and 2 bases, in that order; junction bases with no gene match: 3. CDR3 region: CATSRGLAWQETQYF. The CDR3 bases are TGTGCCACCAGCAGGGGACTAGCGTGGCAAGAGACCCAGTACTTC.

The sample holds a few counts of this clonotype. V usage is TRBV19 and J usage is TRBJ2-5; TRBD1 matches at 11 bases. V lost 5 bases, J lost 3 bases, and 11 bases stayed unmatched. CDR1 LNHDA and CDR2 SQIVND come from the germline V gene (reference sequence). The CDR3 has 17 residues. Written as DNA, the CDR3 is TGTGCCAGTAGTCCCCTTAAAGGGACAGGGGGGGAAGAGACCCAGTACTTC. Residues: CASSPLKGTGGEETQYF.

This clonotype was counted between two and nine times. The J gene is TRBJ1-1, the V gene TRBV12-3 or TRBV12-4; D remains unclear. V was trimmed by 3 bases and J by 8 bases, leaving 10 bases between them. There are 12 residues in the CDR3. The CDR3 loop reads CASSFSQLEAFF. DNA of the CDR3: TGTGCCAGCAGTTTTTCCCAGTTAGAAGCTTTCTTT.

The rearrangement links TRBV7-2 to TRBJ1-5, with 9 bases fitting TRBD1. The CDR3 consists of 14 residues. Per germline, CDR1 SGHTA and CDR2 FQGNSA. Trimming cost V 5 bases and J 7 bases; bases outside gene matches: 6. The CDR3 spells CASSRGQGKQPQHF. CDR3 in DNA: TGTGCCAGCAGCCGGGGACAGGGAAAACAGCCCCAGCATTTT.

This chain joins TRBV10-1 and TRBJ2-1, with a possible D match to TRBD2 (6 bases). Between the trimmed V and J ends, which lost 3 bases and 4 bases, there was a span of 7 bases. The CDR3 extends over 13 amino acids. CDR1 and CDR2 (germline): WNHNN, SYGVQD (reference sequence). CDR3 residues: CASSDAGYNEQFF. In DNA, the CDR3 is TGCGCCAGCAGTGACGCGGGGTACAATGAGCAGTTCTTC.

Only one count was recorded for this clonotype. A much larger clonotype is one base distant, so this may be a read error. This CDR3 fails to terminate in the conserved phenylalanine or tryptophan, so it likely reflects a read error. The chain has TRBV5-1 and TRBJ1-1; 10 bases line up with TRBD1. V lost 2 bases and J lost 5; bases outside the gene matches: 6. Per the germline V gene, CDR1 is SGHRS and CDR2 is YFSETQ. The CDR3 contains 15 residues. Here the CDR3 DNA reads TGCGCCAGCAGCTTAATAGACAGGGGGCCTACTGAAGCTTTCTTG. Its translation is CASSLIDRGPTEAFL.

The chain links TRBV24-1 to TRBJ2-7; D might be TRBD2 (5 bases). The length of the CDR3 is 13 residues. The germline V gene encodes CDR1 KGHDR and CDR2 SFDVKD. The V and J ends lost 4 bases and 1 base respectively, with 7 bases between them. The chain's CDR3 is CATSDRDSYEQYF. The CDR3 region has the DNA TGTGCCACCAGTGACCGGGATTCCTACGAGCAGTACTTC.

The chain carries TRBV5-1 and TRBJ2-1, with a weak D call TRBD1 (6 bases). Between the trimmed V and J ends, which lost 3 bases and 6 bases, there was a span of 13 bases. Germline CDR1 reads SGHRS; CDR2 reads YFSETQ. This CDR3 is built from 14 residues. CDR3: CASSSQWGRNEQFF. Here the CDR3 DNA reads TGCGCCAGCAGCTCGCAGTGGGGGCGCAATGAGCAGTTCTTC. The variable domain in full, completed from reference TRBV5-1 and TRBJ2-1, reads KAGVTQTPRYLIKTRGQQVTLSCSPISGHRSVSWYQQTPGQGLQFLFEYFSETQRNKGNFPGRFSGRQFSNSRSEMNVSTLELGDSALYLCASSSQWGRNEQFFGPGTRLTVL.

This chain links TRBV10-3 with TRBJ2-1, with 7 bases identical to TRBD1. V lost 4 bases, J lost 8 bases, and 8 bases stayed unmatched. The CDR3 has 14 amino acids. The germline CDR1 and CDR2 sequences are ENHRY and SYGVKD. CDR3 in amino acids: CAISGDRAVDEQFF. In nucleotides, the CDR3 is TGTGCCATCAGTGGTGACAGGGCGGTGGATGAGCAGTTCTTC.

This CDR3 reads CASSSHRAPWGKLFF. CDR3 DNA sequence: TGTGCCAGCAGCTCTCACAGGGCTCCCTGGGGAAAACTGTTTTTT. V usage is TRBV7-8 and J usage is TRBJ1-4; the D gene is possibly TRBD1 (6 bases). The CDR3 is made up of 15 amino acids. V lost 4 bases and J 10 bases, leaving 19 bases between the germline ends. Germline CDR1 is SGHVS and CDR2 is FQNEAQ.

The chain joins TRBV27 to TRBJ2-7; 8 nucleotides match TRBD1. Per germline, CDR1 MNHEY and CDR2 SMNVEV (reference sequence). The CDR3 is 14 amino acids. With V trimmed by 3 bases and J by 4 bases, 5 bases remained unmatched. CDR3 DNA: TGTGCCAGCAGTTTGGGGACAGGCCTATACGAGCAGTACTTC. It encodes CASSLGTGLYEQYF.

This clonotype was seen a handful of times. The DNA of the CDR3 is TGTGCCAGCAGCTTGGGTGGCTGGTACACCGGGGAGCTGTTTTTT. This codes for CASSLGGWYTGELFF. The chain recombines TRBV5-6 with TRBJ2-2; no firm D call. V was shortened by 0 bases and J by 3 bases, with 9 bases between the two germline ends. Germline V gene data show CDR1 as SGHDT and CDR2 as YYEEEE. CDR3 length equals 15 residues.

V and J are TRBV29-1 and TRBJ2-7; D is undetermined. The CDR3 is made up of 11 amino acids. Trimming removed 4 bases at V and 1 base at J, with 5 bases between. The germline gives CDR1 SQVTM, CDR2 ANQGSEA. The CDR3 spells CSVAVSYEQYF. The CDR3 nucleotides are TGCAGCGTTGCGGTATCCTACGAGCAGTACTTC.

The chain joins TRBV12-3 or TRBV12-4 to TRBJ2-2; tentative D call: TRBD2 (5 bases). V was pared by 7 bases and J by 6 bases, with 18 bases between. This CDR3 spans 15 amino acids. The CDR3 is CASNLGGLIAGELFF. The CDR3 coding sequence is TGTGCCAGCAACCTCGGAGGTCTGATCGCCGGGGAGCTGTTTTTT.

CDR3 coding DNA: TGTGCCAGCCGCCCAAGGGGGACAGACTCCACCGGGGAGCTGTTTTTT. It specifies CASRPRGTDSTGELFF. The V and J genes are TRBV12-3 or TRBV12-4 and TRBJ2-2; 7 bases are shared with TRBD1. V was clipped by 8 bases and J by 4 bases; unmatched bases: 13. CDR3 size: 16 residues.

This clonotype has only a few counts. The chain uses TRBV6-2 or TRBV6-3 and TRBJ2-7; unclear D gene. The CDR3 consists of 12 residues. Germline assignment: CDR1 MNHEY and CDR2 SVGEGT. Trimming took 5 bases from V and 4 from J, leaving 9 bases between them. CDR3 amino acids: CASSPDGYEQYF. CDR3 sequence (DNA): TGTGCCAGCAGTCCCGACGGGTACGAGCAGTACTTC.

Details on this clonotype: An end of the junction differs from the germline gene, which may be a read error. J is TRBJ1-2 and V is TRBV10-2; 9 nucleotides agree with TRBD1. CDR3 length equals 14 residues. Germline loops: CDR1 WSHSY, CDR2 SAAADI. As DNA, the CDR3 is TGCGCCAGCAGGACCGGGACAGGGTCATATGTCTACACCTTC. It is translated as CASRTGTGSYVYTF.

This clonotype appeared a few times. J is TRBJ1-4 and V is TRBV30; D is perhaps TRBD1 (5 bases). The CDR3 covers 13 residues. V lost 4 bases to trimming and J lost 7 bases, with 13 bases between them. CDR1 is GTSNPN and CDR2 is SVGIG in the germline V gene (reference sequence). The CDR3 region has the DNA TGTGCCTGGACGAGGGGAGGCTTTGAAAAACTGTTTTTT. Protein: CAWTRGGFEKLFF.

V is TRBV4-2 and J is TRBJ1-1; D is perhaps TRBD1 (5 bases). Germline V gene sequence: CDR1 LGHNA, CDR2 YNFKEQ. There are 13 residues in the CDR3. V lost 2 bases to trimming and J lost 4 bases, with 8 bases between them. The CDR3 region is CASSQKGSTEAFF. The CDR3 nucleotides read TGTGCCAGCAGCCAAAAGGGGAGCACTGAAGCTTTCTTT.